The subject of this entry is one TCR beta chain. This entry comes from a study of blood T cell repertoires in COVID-19. Only in-frame clones appear in the TCRdb table, and some are missing; sequencing was by immunoSEQ multiplex PCR. The top ten hold 4% to 5.5% of the sample, which has about 400,000 clones, roughly 89% seen once. The V gene lost 5 bases and the J gene lost 0 bases, with 14 bases spanning the gap. Germline lookup yields CDR1 LNHDA and CDR2 SQIVND (reference sequence). The CDR3 sequence is 16 residues long. This clonotype was sampled from a woman in her twenties or thirties with acute or convalescent COVID-19. The chain uses TRBV19 and TRBJ1-3; D perhaps matches TRBD1 (6 bases). What was sequenced was peripheral blood. CDR3 sequence: CASSPRTAISGNTIYF. DNA of the CDR3: TGTGCCAGTAGTCCTCGGACAGCTATCTCTGGAAACACCATATATTTT.